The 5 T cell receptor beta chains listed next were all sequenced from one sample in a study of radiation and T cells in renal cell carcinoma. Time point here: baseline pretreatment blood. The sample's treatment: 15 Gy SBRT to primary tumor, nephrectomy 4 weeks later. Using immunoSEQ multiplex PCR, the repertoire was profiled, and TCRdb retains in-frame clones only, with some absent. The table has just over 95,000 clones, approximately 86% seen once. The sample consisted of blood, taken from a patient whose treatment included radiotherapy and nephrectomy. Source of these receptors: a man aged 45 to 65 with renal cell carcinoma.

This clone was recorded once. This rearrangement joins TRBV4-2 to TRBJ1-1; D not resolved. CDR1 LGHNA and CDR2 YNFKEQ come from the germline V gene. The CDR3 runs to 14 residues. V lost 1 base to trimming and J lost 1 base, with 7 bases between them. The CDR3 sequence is CASSQAPGNTEAFF. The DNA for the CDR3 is TGTGCCAGCAGCCAAGCACCGGGGAACACTGAAGCTTTCTTT.

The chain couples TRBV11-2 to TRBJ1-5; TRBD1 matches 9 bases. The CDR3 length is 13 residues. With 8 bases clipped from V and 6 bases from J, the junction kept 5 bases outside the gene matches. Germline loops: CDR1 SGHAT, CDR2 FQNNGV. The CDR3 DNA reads TGTGCCAGCGGACCGGGACAGGGTCAGCCCCAGCATTTT. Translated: CASGPGQGQPQHF. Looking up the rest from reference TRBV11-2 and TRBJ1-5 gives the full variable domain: EAGVAQSPRYKIIEKRQSVAFWCNPISGHATLYWYQQILGQGPKLLIQFQNNGVVDDSQLPKDRFSAERLKGVDSTLKIQPAKLEDSAVYLCASGPGQGQPQHFGDGTRLSIL.

The CDR3 DNA follows: TGTGCCAGCAGCCCCGACGGGAATAACTATGGCTACACCTTC. As protein: CASSPDGNNYGYTF. The chain links TRBV5-5 to TRBJ1-2; no definite D call. V lost 4 bases and J lost 1, with 11 bases in between. The length of the CDR3 is 14 residues. Germline V gives CDR1 SGHKS, CDR2 YYEKEE (reference sequence).

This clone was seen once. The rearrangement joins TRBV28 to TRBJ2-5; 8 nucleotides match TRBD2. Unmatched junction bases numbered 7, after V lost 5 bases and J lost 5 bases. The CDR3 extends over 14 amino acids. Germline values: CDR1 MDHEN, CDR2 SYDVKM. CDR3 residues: CASSPGTSLETQYF. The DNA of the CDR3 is TGTGCCAGCAGTCCGGGGACTAGTTTGGAGACCCAGTACTTC.

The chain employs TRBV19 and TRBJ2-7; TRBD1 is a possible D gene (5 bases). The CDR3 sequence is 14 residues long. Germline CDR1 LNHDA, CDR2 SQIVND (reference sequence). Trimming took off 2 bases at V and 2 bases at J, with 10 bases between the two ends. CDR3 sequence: CASSIQGGTYEQYF. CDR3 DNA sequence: TGTGCCAGTAGTATACAGGGTGGGACCTACGAGCAGTACTTC. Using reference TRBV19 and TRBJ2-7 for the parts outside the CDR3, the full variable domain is DGGITQSPKYLFRKEGQNVTLSCEQNLNHDAMYWYRQDPGQGLRLIYYSQIVNDFQKGDIAEGYSVSREKKESFPLTVTSAQKNPTAFYLCASSIQGGTYEQYFGPGTRLTVT.